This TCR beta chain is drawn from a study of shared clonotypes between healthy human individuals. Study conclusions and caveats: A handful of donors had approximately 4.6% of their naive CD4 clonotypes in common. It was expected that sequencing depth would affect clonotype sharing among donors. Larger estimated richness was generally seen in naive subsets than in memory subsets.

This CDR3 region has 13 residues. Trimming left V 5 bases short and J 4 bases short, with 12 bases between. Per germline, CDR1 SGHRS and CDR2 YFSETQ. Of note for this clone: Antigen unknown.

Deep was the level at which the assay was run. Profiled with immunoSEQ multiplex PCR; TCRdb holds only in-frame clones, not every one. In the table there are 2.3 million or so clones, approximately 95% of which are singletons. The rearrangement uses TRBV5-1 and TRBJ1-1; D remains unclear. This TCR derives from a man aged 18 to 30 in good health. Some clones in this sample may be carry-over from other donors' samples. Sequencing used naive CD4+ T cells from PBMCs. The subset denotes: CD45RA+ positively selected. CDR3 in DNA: TGCGCCAGCAGATCCTCTTGGACCACTGAAGCTTTCTTT. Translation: CASRSSWTTEAFF.